Each of the 13 T cell receptor beta chains below was sequenced from the same sample in a study of post-analysis software for immune sequencing data. Regarding the study as a whole: In patients, about five TRBV segments were more frequent than in controls, with TRBV5-6, TRBV5-1 and TRBV20-1 among them.

TCR beta libraries were prepared from cDNA with unique molecular identifiers. TCRdb passed the PCR reads through MiXCR, listing each CDR3 protein once. The sample shows about 540,000 distinct CDR3 sequences, around a third of them seen only once. No antigen has been assigned to these receptors. The sequencing sample was made of blood. These receptors all stem from a girl between 2 and 17 years old with multiple sclerosis.

V and J are TRBV7-3 and TRBJ1-2; TRBD1 matches at 9 bases. V lost 4 bases and J lost 8; bases outside the gene matches: 5. CDR3 length: 13 residues. Looked up from germline, CDR1 is SGHTA and CDR2 is FQGTGA. CDR3 sequence reads: CASSSRQGEGYTF. In nucleotides, the CDR3 is TGTGCCAGCAGCTCTCGACAGGGGGAGGGCTACACCTTC.

A few counts support this clonotype. An end of the junction differs from the germline gene, which may be a read error. This chain connects TRBV7-7 to TRBJ2-7, with 8 bases matching TRBD1. The CDR3 sequence is 17 residues long. CDR1 is SSHAT, CDR2 FNYEAQ, per germline (reference sequence). CDR3 DNA sequence: TGTGCTAGCAGCTTAGCAGAACTGGGACAGGATCCCTACGAGCAGTACTTC. Translating gives CASSLAELGQDPYEQYF. Drawing the rest from reference TRBV7-7 and TRBJ2-7, the complete variable domain is GAGVSQSPRYKVTKRGQDVTLRCDPISSHATLYWYQQALGQGPEFLTYFNYEAQPDKSGLPSDRFSAERPEGSISTLTIQRTEQRDSAMYRCASSLAELGQDPYEQYFGPGTRLTVT.

The table lists this clonotype with a few counts. At one of its ends the junction is not consistent with the germline gene, which may arise from a read error. The CDR3 DNA follows: TGCGCCAGCAGCTTGGCCCCGGAGTTGAACACTGAGGCTTTCTTT. Its translation: CASSLAPELNTEAFF. The chain has TRBV5-1 and TRBJ1-1; D remains unclear. Germline V gene data show CDR1 as SGHRS and CDR2 as YFSETQ. There are 15 residues in the CDR3.

This clonotype was observed a handful of times. The chain carries TRBV24-1 and TRBJ1-5; tentatively, D is TRBD1 (5 bases). Germline CDR1 KGHDR, CDR2 SFDVKD. The CDR3 is 14 residues long. Deletions cut 4 bases from V and 4 bases from J, with 10 bases between. CDR3 residues: CATSDPRGNQPQHF. The CDR3 DNA follows: TGTGCCACCAGTGACCCTAGGGGTAATCAGCCCCAGCATTTT.

The genes are TRBV11-2 and TRBJ1-6; D remains ambiguous. This CDR3 comprises 14 residues. Trimming left V 1 base short and J 7 bases short, with 8 bases between. Germline CDR1 reads SGHAT; CDR2 reads FQNNGV. CDR3 bases: TGTGCCAGCAGCTTAGGGAGCCTAAATTCACCCCTCCACTTT. Its protein product is CASSLGSLNSPLHF.

This clonotype was counted only a few times. This chain uses TRBV7-3 with TRBJ1-1, with D unresolved. V lost 4 bases and J 0 bases, leaving 9 bases between the germline ends. The CDR3 loop spans 14 amino acids. Germline V CDR1 and CDR2: SGHTA, FQGTGA. CDR3 bases: TGTGCCAGCAGCTCCGGCAGACTGAACACTGAAGCTTTCTTT. The encoded protein is CASSSGRLNTEAFF.

This clonotype was counted between two and nine times. V and J are TRBV7-7 and TRBJ2-1, with D possibly matching TRBD2 (6 bases). The ends were cut back, 5 bases at V and 5 bases at J, with 19 bases in the middle. Germline V gene lookup returns CDR1 SSHAT and CDR2 FNYEAQ (reference sequence). CDR3 length equals 16 residues. The DNA of the CDR3 is TGTGCCAGCAGCCCCGAAGTTGCGGGGTGGGACAATGAGCAGTTCTTC. This codes for CASSPEVAGWDNEQFF.

The chain joins TRBV7-9 to TRBJ1-2; unclear D gene. The CDR3 covers 14 residues. Per the germline V gene, CDR1 is SEHNR and CDR2 is FQNEAQ (reference sequence). Trimming removed 5 bases from V and 6 bases from J, with 16 bases in between. The CDR3 region is CASSPPPTRHGYTF. DNA of the CDR3: TGTGCCAGCAGCCCCCCCCCAACCCGCCATGGCTACACCTTC. Full variable domain (outside the CDR3, taken from reference TRBV7-9 and TRBJ1-2): DTGVSQNPRHKITKRGQNVTFRCDPISEHNRLYWYRQTLGQGPEFLTYFQNEAQLEKSRLLSDRFSAERPKGSFSTLEIQRTEQGDSAMYLCASSPPPTRHGYTFGSGTRLTVV.

This clonotype has more than one count but fewer than ten. V gene TRBV5-1 combines with J gene TRBJ1-1, with D hard to call. The V end lost 1 base, the J end lost 0 bases, and 7 bases lay between the germline ends. Looked up from germline, CDR1 is SGHRS and CDR2 is YFSETQ. The CDR3 runs to 14 residues. In nucleotides, the CDR3 is TGCGCCAGCAGCTTGCAGGAGATGAACACTGAAGCTTTCTTT. This gives the protein CASSLQEMNTEAFF.

The chain combines TRBV20-1 with TRBJ1-4; 7 positions match TRBD1. The V gene end was trimmed by 3 bases and the J gene end by 8 bases; junction bases not matched to a gene: 9. This CDR3 comprises 14 residues. The germline V gene encodes CDR1 DFQATT and CDR2 SNEGSKA (reference sequence). CDR3 amino acids: CSARKVTGDEKLFF. In DNA, the CDR3 is TGCAGTGCTAGGAAGGTAACAGGGGACGAAAAACTGTTTTTT.

This clonotype was found a few times. The chain uses TRBV5-1 and TRBJ1-1; a possible D gene is TRBD1 (6 bases). The CDR3 spans 15 residues. Trimming took off 3 bases at V and 1 base at J, with 13 bases between the two ends. The germline V gene encodes CDR1 SGHRS and CDR2 YFSETQ. CDR3 residues: CASSYSGTPNTEAFF. CDR3 nucleotides: TGCGCCAGCAGCTATTCCGGGACACCGAACACTGAAGCTTTCTTT. Complete variable domain (other parts from reference TRBV5-1 and TRBJ1-1): KAGVTQTPRYLIKTRGQQVTLSCSPISGHRSVSWYQQTPGQGLQFLFEYFSETQRNKGNFPGRFSGRQFSNSRSEMNVSTLELGDSALYLCASSYSGTPNTEAFFGQGTRLTVV.

The V gene is TRBV20-1, the J gene TRBJ2-1, with D maybe TRBD2 (5 bases). The germline gives CDR1 DFQATT, CDR2 SNEGSKA (reference sequence). V was shortened by 0 bases and J by 7 bases, with 13 bases between the two germline ends. CDR3 length equals 14 residues. Here the CDR3 DNA reads TGCAGTGCTAGAGAAGGGCTAGCCAGGAATGAGCAGTTCTTC. Protein sequence: CSAREGLARNEQFF.

The chain couples TRBV12-3 or TRBV12-4 to TRBJ2-3; tentatively, D is TRBD2 (6 bases). This CDR3 is 15 amino acids long. V was clipped by 3 bases and J by 9 bases, with 19 bases between them. The CDR3 DNA follows: TGTGCCAGCAGTTTGGGAGGTCCCTCAGTTGGCACGCAGTATTTT. Its translation is CASSLGGPSVGTQYF.